This TCR beta chain is drawn from a study of cytomegalovirus exposure and HLA in healthy donors. Study at large: A previous analysis identified 90 million to 140 million unique TCR beta sequences derived from approximately 190 million T cells.

Trimming removed 2 bases from V and 7 bases from J; junction bases left unmatched: 9. The CDR3 is 17 amino acids. Germline lookup yields CDR1 SGHVS and CDR2 FQNEAQ. This clone was observed once. Both 60 Vbeta primers and 13 Jbeta primers went into the PCR. Clones were sequenced by immunoSEQ multiplex PCR, and TCRdb holds only the in-frame ones, with some missing. The sample holds under 200,000 clones, around 79% seen once. This TCR was sampled from a man aged 50 or older in good health and CMV-seropositive. The V and J genes are TRBV7-8 and TRBJ2-1, with 12 positions matching TRBD2. The source material was PBMCs. The CDR3 here is CASSLYPGTSGFNEQFF. The CDR3 region has the DNA TGTGCCAGCAGCTTATACCCCGGGACTAGCGGGTTTAATGAGCAGTTCTTC.